This TCR beta chain was identified in a study of blood T cells in healthy people across ages. Trimming at V came to 5 bases and at J to 10 bases, leaving 8 bases not matched to a gene. Germline V gives CDR1 SGHTA, CDR2 FQGTGA. The CDR3 runs to 15 residues. PCR was performed a second time for about 7 to 12 cycles using a sample-barcoded 5' primer and a J-beta primer mix. Using its own MiXCR run on the 5' RACE reads, TCRdb lists one record per CDR3 protein. The table lists over 1,500,000 distinct CDR3 sequences, roughly two fifths of them singletons. V is TRBV7-3 and J is TRBJ2-1; TRBD2 aligns across 13 bases. Sequenced: blood. The sequence came from a human donor in good health. The DNA for the CDR3 is TGTGCCAGCAGCCTAGCGGGGGGACTAGCGGGAGAGCAGTTCTTC. Translating gives CASSLAGGLAGEQFF.